The 26 T cell receptor beta chains below come from one sample, sequenced in a study of blood T cell repertoires in COVID-19. Measured with immunoSEQ multiplex PCR; TCRdb has only the in-frame clones, and not every one. In the table there are 190,000 or so clones, about 87% of which are singletons. Source material: peripheral blood. These receptor sequences come from a woman between 18 and 29 years old who had recovered from COVID-19.

This CDR3 is CASSEMWGGYGYTF. In nucleotides, the CDR3 is TGTGCCAGCAGCGAGATGTGGGGGGGCTATGGCTACACCTTC. V and J are TRBV7-2 and TRBJ1-2, with D possibly TRBD1 on 5 matching bases. Trimming took off 5 bases at V and 4 bases at J, with 14 bases between the two ends. The CDR3 runs to 14 residues. In germline, CDR1 is SGHTA, CDR2 FQGNSA.

The rearrangement joins TRBV18 to TRBJ2-5, with D tentatively TRBD1 (5 bases). This CDR3 contains 13 residues. CDR1 is KGHSH, CDR2 LQKENI, per germline. Trimming took off 5 bases at V and 2 bases at J, with 9 bases between the two ends. CDR3 in DNA: TGTGCCAGCTCATTACAGGTTCAAGAGACCCAGTACTTC. Amino acid sequence: CASSLQVQETQYF.

The chain joins TRBV7-9 to TRBJ2-5; D is ambiguous. Germline values: CDR1 SEHNR, CDR2 FQNEAQ (reference sequence). Trimming took 4 bases from V and 5 from J, leaving 11 bases between them. This CDR3 is 13 amino acids long. The DNA for the CDR3 is TGTGCCAGCAGCTCAACCGCGAGGGAGACCCAGTACTTC. It specifies CASSSTARETQYF. Looking up the rest from reference TRBV7-9 and TRBJ2-5 gives the full variable domain: DTGVSQNPRHKITKRGQNVTFRCDPISEHNRLYWYRQTLGQGPEFLTYFQNEAQLEKSRLLSDRFSAERPKGSFSTLEIQRTEQGDSAMYLCASSSTARETQYFGPGTRLLVL.

This clone occurred once. The CDR3 loop is CASSLGRTKGYEQYV. The CDR3 nucleotides are TGTGCCAGCAGCCTCGGACGGACTAAAGGGTACGAGCAGTACGTC. V usage is TRBV7-9 and J usage is TRBJ2-7; D might be TRBD2 (6 bases). V gave up 5 bases and J gave up 4 bases, with 18 bases separating them. In germline, CDR1 is SEHNR, CDR2 FQNEAQ (reference sequence). CDR3 size: 15 residues.

The gene calls are TRBV4-1 and TRBJ2-7; D gene ambiguous. This CDR3 region has 13 residues. CDR1 and CDR2 (germline): MGHRA, YSYEKL. Deletions cut 0 bases from V and 3 bases from J, with 6 bases between. The CDR3 region is CASSQDLDYEQYV. The CDR3 DNA follows: TGCGCCAGCAGCCAAGATTTAGACTACGAGCAGTACGTC.

This chain connects TRBV13 to TRBJ2-1; no definite D call. This CDR3 has 14 residues. Germline V CDR1 and CDR2: PRHDT, FYEKMQ (reference sequence). Deletions cut 0 bases from V and 1 base from J, with 4 bases between. The CDR3 sequence is CASSLGASYNEQFF. CDR3 sequence (DNA): TGTGCCAGCAGCTTAGGGGCATCCTACAATGAGCAGTTCTTC.

V and J are TRBV7-9 and TRBJ1-3; no reliable D call. The CDR3 is 17 amino acids. Trimming left V 5 bases short and J 4 bases short, with 21 bases between. Germline CDR1 SEHNR, CDR2 FQNEAQ (reference sequence). CDR3 sequence reads: CASSRPLGGSAGNTIYF. DNA of the CDR3: TGTGCCAGCAGCCGACCCCTCGGAGGATCGGCCGGAAACACCATATATTTT. Full variable domain (rest looked up from reference TRBV7-9 and TRBJ1-3): DTGVSQNPRHKITKRGQNVTFRCDPISEHNRLYWYRQTLGQGPEFLTYFQNEAQLEKSRLLSDRFSAERPKGSFSTLEIQRTEQGDSAMYLCASSRPLGGSAGNTIYFGEGSWLTVV.

The chain has TRBV6-1 and TRBJ2-3, with 9 bases identical to TRBD1. The CDR3 contains 17 residues. Germline CDR1 reads MNHNS; CDR2 reads SASEGT. V lost 2 bases and J lost 1; bases outside the gene matches: 7. The CDR3 region is CASSERAHRGRTDTQYF. CDR3 bases: TGTGCCAGCAGTGAAAGGGCCCACAGGGGGCGCACAGATACGCAGTATTTT.

V gene TRBV5-6 combines with J gene TRBJ2-7; weak D call: TRBD2 (6 bases). Germline CDR1 SGHDT, CDR2 YYEEEE. The V end lost 4 bases, the J end lost 3 bases, and 11 bases lay between the germline ends. The CDR3 runs to 13 residues. The CDR3 region has the DNA TGTGCCAGCAGCGTCGGGAGCCTCTACGAGCAGTACTTC. It translates to CASSVGSLYEQYF. Supplemented by reference TRBV5-6 and TRBJ2-7, the full variable domain reads DAGVTQSPTHLIKTRGQQVTLRCSPKSGHDTVSWYQQALGQGPQFIFQYYEEEERQRGNFPDRFSGHQFPNYSSELNVNALLLGDSALYLCASSVGSLYEQYFGPGTRLTVT.

This clone was seen just once. This chain uses TRBV6-5 with TRBJ2-7, with 7 bases matching TRBD2. With 6 bases clipped from V and 0 bases from J, the junction kept 8 bases outside the gene matches. The germline gives CDR1 MNHEY, CDR2 SVGAGI. The CDR3 covers 15 residues. For the CDR3, the DNA is TGTGCCAGCAGGGGAGGGGATGTCGGCTCCTACGAGCAGTACTTC. Amino acids: CASRGGDVGSYEQYF.

This clone has just one count. The CDR3 loop reads CASSPRLIGDTEAFF. CDR3 DNA: TGTGCCAGCAGCCCGAGGCTTATCGGGGACACTGAAGCTTTCTTT. V gene TRBV13 combines with J gene TRBJ1-1; D remains unclear. The CDR3 is 15 amino acids. CDR1 and CDR2 from the germline V gene are PRHDT and FYEKMQ (reference sequence). Trimming removed 5 bases at V and 3 bases at J, with 16 bases between.

The chain recombines TRBV9 with TRBJ2-2; a possible D gene is TRBD1 (6 bases). The CDR3 extends over 15 amino acids. Trimming removed 0 bases from V and 5 bases from J, with 11 bases in between. CDR1 SGDLS and CDR2 YYNGEE come from the germline V gene. The CDR3 here is CASSVAQGRTGELFF. The CDR3 bases are TGTGCCAGCAGCGTAGCGCAGGGGAGAACCGGGGAGCTGTTTTTT.

This chain connects TRBV9 to TRBJ2-2, with 10 bases fitting TRBD2. The trim removed 2 bases at V and 1 base at J, leaving 2 bases unmatched. The CDR3 loop spans 16 amino acids. Germline assignment: CDR1 SGDLS and CDR2 YYNGEE. In DNA, the CDR3 is TGTGCCAGCAGCGTCTGGACTAGCGGGAACACCGGGGAGCTGTTTTTT. Amino acid sequence: CASSVWTSGNTGELFF.

This chain uses TRBV6-5 with TRBJ1-1, with a weak D call TRBD1 (5 bases). Trimming left V 6 bases short and J 4 bases short, with 15 bases between. From germline, CDR1 is MNHEY and CDR2 SVGAGI. The CDR3 is 14 amino acids. The CDR3 protein is CASRTRGGGTEAFF. Written as DNA, the CDR3 is TGTGCCAGCAGAACGCGCGGGGGTGGCACTGAAGCTTTCTTT.

The rearrangement joins TRBV3-1 (or the pseudogene TRBV3-2) to TRBJ1-5; 8 bases agree with TRBD1. Germline CDR1 is LGHDT and CDR2 is YNNKEL (reference sequence). Germline trimming cut 4 bases from V and 9 bases from J; bases unmatched to any gene: 11. This CDR3 region has 15 residues. CDR3 sequence reads: CASSLRETGVGPQHF. The CDR3 region has the DNA TGTGCCAGCAGCCTCCGGGAGACAGGGGTTGGGCCCCAGCATTTT.

The chain is built from TRBV4-1 and TRBJ2-7; the match to TRBD1 covers 8 bases. V lost 2 bases and J lost 3; bases outside the gene matches: 0. This CDR3 comprises 13 residues. Per germline, CDR1 MGHRA and CDR2 YSYEKL. This CDR3 reads CASSQTGGYEQYF. The DNA for the CDR3 is TGCGCCAGCAGCCAAACAGGGGGCTACGAGCAGTACTTC.

This chain joins TRBV2 and TRBJ2-3; D unclear. CDR3 length equals 11 residues. The V and J ends lost 6 bases and 6 bases respectively, with 7 bases between them. CDR1 is SNHLY and CDR2 is FYNNEI in the germline V gene. This CDR3 reads CASRLGDTQYF. CDR3 bases: TGTGCCAGCAGGCTGGGCGATACGCAGTATTTT.

The chain uses TRBV2 and TRBJ2-7; unclear D gene. Germline assignment: CDR1 SNHLY and CDR2 FYNNEI. The CDR3 is 14 residues long. Trimming took 5 bases from V and 3 from J, leaving 14 bases between them. The CDR3 reads CASSPFSEIYEQYF. The CDR3 DNA is TGTGCCAGCAGTCCGTTTAGTGAGATCTACGAGCAGTACTTC.

The chain employs TRBV19 and TRBJ2-3; 7 nucleotides agree with TRBD1. Germline V gene data show CDR1 as LNHDA and CDR2 as SQIVND (reference sequence). V lost 5 bases, J lost 6 bases, and 11 bases stayed unmatched. The CDR3 length is 15 residues. CDR3 region: CASSGAGTAPDTQYF. The CDR3 DNA is TGTGCCAGTAGTGGTGCCGGGACAGCCCCCGATACGCAGTATTTT.

This clone occurred once. V and J are TRBV6-5 and TRBJ2-7; TRBD1 aligns across 9 bases. In germline, CDR1 is MNHEY, CDR2 SVGAGI. Trimming cost V 0 bases and J 3 bases; bases outside gene matches: 6. The CDR3 is 16 residues long. The CDR3 reads CASSYSAGQGYYEQYF. In nucleotides, the CDR3 is TGTGCCAGCAGTTACTCCGCGGGACAGGGTTACTACGAGCAGTACTTC.

The V gene is TRBV18, the J gene TRBJ2-2; 7 nucleotides align to TRBD1. Looked up from germline, CDR1 is KGHSH and CDR2 is LQKENI. Trimming took 6 bases from V and 1 from J; bases not matched to a gene: 5. The length of the CDR3 is 15 residues. CDR3 region: CASSHRDRNTGELFF. CDR3 bases: TGTGCCAGCTCCCATCGGGACAGGAACACCGGGGAGCTGTTTTTT.

This chain connects TRBV7-9 to TRBJ2-1; 15 bases are a match to TRBD2. This CDR3 is built from 13 residues. Germline V CDR1 and CDR2: SEHNR, FQNEAQ (reference sequence). The V gene end was trimmed by 4 bases and the J gene end by 15 bases; junction bases not matched to a gene: 4. CDR3 sequence (DNA): TGTGCCAGCAGCTATGGACTAGCGGGAGGGGTGTTCTTC. As protein: CASSYGLAGGVFF.

The gene calls are TRBV4-2 and TRBJ2-4, with TRBD2 identical over 10 bases. Losses at the gene ends were 1 base for V and 5 bases for J; bases not matched to a gene: 5. There are 16 residues in the CDR3. In germline, CDR1 is LGHNA, CDR2 YNFKEQ. The CDR3 here is CASSQVASGRENIQYF. The DNA for the CDR3 is TGTGCCAGCAGCCAAGTAGCTAGCGGGAGAGAAAACATTCAGTACTTC.

V is TRBV4-1 and J is TRBJ2-1; 7 bases line up with TRBD2. The CDR3 consists of 16 residues. The germline V gene has CDR1 MGHRA and CDR2 YSYEKL. J gave up 7 bases and V 2 bases, and 11 bases lay outside the gene matches. The CDR3, as DNA: TGCGCCAGCAGCCAATATGTAGGCGGGAGTTGGAATGAGCAGTTCTTC. Residues: CASSQYVGGSWNEQFF.

This clone was counted only a few times. V and J are TRBV9 and TRBJ2-3; the D gene is possibly TRBD2 (5 bases). The germline CDR1 and CDR2 sequences are SGDLS and YYNGEE. The CDR3 consists of 16 residues. V was clipped by 0 bases and J by 1 base, with 12 bases between them. The chain's CDR3 is CASSVGGLGGTDTQYF. CDR3 coding DNA: TGTGCCAGCAGCGTAGGCGGACTCGGGGGCACAGATACGCAGTATTTT.

The V call is TRBV18, the J call TRBJ1-6; 7 bases align to TRBD1. Losses at the gene ends were 3 bases for V and 2 bases for J; bases not matched to a gene: 4. The CDR3 contains 16 residues. Germline CDR1 and CDR2: KGHSH and LQKENI. The CDR3 coding sequence is TGTGCCAGCTCACCGATCGGGACAGCCTATAATTCACCCCTCCACTTT. This codes for CASSPIGTAYNSPLHF.